The 31 T cell receptor beta chains in this list originate from one sample, sequenced in a study of T cells in Graves' hyperthyroidism and ophthalmopathy. Amplified TCR beta CDR3 regions derived from RNA transcripts. Using the HTBI primer set, a first-round RT-PCR was run on the TCR CDR3. TCRdb independently ran MiXCR on the multiplex PCR reads; one entry per CDR3 protein. The table shows 50,000 to 60,000 distinct CDR3 sequences, with just under 50% occurring only once. Sequencing was carried out using blood. All receptors come from a woman younger than 45 with Graves' ophthalmopathy.

A word on this clonotype: A clone one base away is much larger, so this may be a read error. The rearrangement joins TRBV6-9 to TRBJ2-7, with D possibly being TRBD2 (5 bases). The CDR3 loop spans 13 amino acids. V was cut by 6 bases and J by 3 bases, with 12 bases left in between. Germline CDR1 reads MNHGY; CDR2 reads SVAAGI. DNA of the CDR3: TGTGCCAGCAGATTATTCGGGGACTACGAGCAGTACTTC. This codes for CASRLFGDYEQYF.

This clonotype was seen many times. For the CDR3, the DNA is TGCAGCGCCATAAATGAGACAGGGGGCAATCAGCCCCAGCATTTT. It yields the protein CSAINETGGNQPQHF. The chain joins TRBV29-1 to TRBJ1-5; 8 nucleotides match TRBD1. The CDR3 is 15 residues long. V trimming: 7 bases; J trimming: 2 bases; junction bases outside the gene matches: 10. Germline V gene sequence: CDR1 SQVTM, CDR2 ANQGSEA.

V is TRBV15 and J is TRBJ2-1; the D is unclear. The CDR3 consists of 17 residues. The germline V gene has CDR1 LNHNV and CDR2 YYDKDF (reference sequence). Trimming cost V 0 bases and J 3 bases, with 15 bases left between them. The CDR3 protein is CATSRDSDVVLYNEQFF. The CDR3 region has the DNA TGTGCCACCAGCAGAGATTCGGACGTCGTCCTCTACAATGAGCAGTTCTTC.

This chain connects TRBV7-3 to TRBJ2-5; 7 bases are shared with TRBD2. CDR1 SGHTA and CDR2 FQGTGA come from the germline V gene. The junction had 4 bases not matched to a gene; V was cut back by 4 bases and J by 2 bases. CDR3 length: 14 residues. Here the CDR3 reads CASSSGGTQETQYF. Here the CDR3 DNA reads TGTGCCAGCAGCTCGGGAGGTACACAAGAGACCCAGTACTTC.

The chain joins TRBV29-1 to TRBJ1-2; D perhaps matches TRBD1 (6 bases). This CDR3 contains 9 residues. Between the trimmed V and J ends, which lost 3 bases and 11 bases, there was a span of 7 bases. The germline CDR1 and CDR2 sequences are SQVTM and ANQGSEA. CDR3 coding DNA: TGCAGCGTTGACAGGGGATACACCTTC. It specifies CSVDRGYTF.

This clonotype was seen a single time. A junction boundary mismatches the germline segment, possibly from a read error. The chain joins TRBV5-1 to TRBJ1-6; 7 bases line up with TRBD1. This CDR3 is built from 13 residues. Germline V gene sequence: CDR1 SGHRS, CDR2 YFSETQ. Here the CDR3 DNA reads TGCGCCGGCAGGGGAGGGACAGCTGAGCCCCTCCACTTT. It is translated as CAGRGGTAEPLHF.

In regard to this clonotype: A junction end diverges from the germline sequence, so it may reflect a read error. The chain recombines TRBV19 with TRBJ1-1; D is ambiguous. The CDR3 length is 12 residues. Germline loops: CDR1 LNHDA, CDR2 SQIVND (reference sequence). Here the CDR3 reads CASSNPNTEAFF. The DNA of the CDR3 is TGTGCCAGTAGTAATCCGAACACCGAAGCTTTCTTT.

This chain links TRBV11-3 with TRBJ1-1; the D is unclear. Germline V gene lookup returns CDR1 SGHNT and CDR2 YENEEA. The CDR3 contains 13 residues. V lost 5 bases and J lost 4, with 11 bases in between. CDR3 sequence reads: CASSPGRGTEAFF. The CDR3 bases are TGTGCCAGCAGCCCCGGACGGGGCACTGAAGCTTTCTTT.

The chain links TRBV5-4 to TRBJ2-1; TRBD2 aligns across 11 bases. The CDR3 totals 17 residues. After removal of 0 bases from V and 6 bases from J, the junction contained 8 bases not matched to a gene. Per germline, CDR1 SGHNT and CDR2 YYREEE (reference sequence). This CDR3 is CASSLGLAGPYSNEQFF. CDR3 in DNA: TGTGCCAGCAGCTTGGGACTAGCGGGACCCTACAGCAATGAGCAGTTCTTC.

About this clonotype: With a much larger clone just one base away, this may be a read error. The CDR3 ends on some other residue instead of the conserved phenylalanine or tryptophan, so this is likely a read error. This sequence joins TRBV7-8 and TRBJ1-1, with a tentative D call TRBD1 (6 bases). CDR3 length equals 14 residues. Germline V lookup: CDR1 SGHVS, CDR2 FQNEAQ. CDR3 nucleotide sequence: TGTGCCGGCAGCTTACCGGGGGCGCTCGCTGAAGCTTTCTTG. Translated, it gives CAGSLPGALAEAFL.

This clonotype was recorded at least ten times. The chain recombines TRBV5-5 with TRBJ2-1, with 7 positions matching TRBD2. Germline V gene lookup returns CDR1 SGHKS and CDR2 YYEKEE (reference sequence). Trimming removed 2 bases from V and 0 bases from J; junction bases left unmatched: 5. This CDR3 is 16 amino acids long. The CDR3 sequence is CASSFPLAASYNEQFF. The CDR3 nucleotides read TGTGCCAGCAGCTTCCCCCTAGCGGCCTCCTACAATGAGCAGTTCTTC. Filled out from reference TRBV5-5 and TRBJ2-1, the complete variable domain reads DAGVTQSPTHLIKTRGQQVTLRCSPISGHKSVSWYQQVLGQGPQFIFQYYEKEERGRGNFPDRFSARQFPNYSSELNVNALLLGDSALYLCASSFPLAASYNEQFFGPGTRLTVL.

This clonotype has a count of ten or more. The chain joins TRBV19 to TRBJ2-5; D ambiguous. CDR1 and CDR2 (germline): LNHDA, SQIVND (reference sequence). Trimming left V 4 bases short and J 2 bases short, with 8 bases between. The CDR3 length is 13 residues. CDR3 in amino acids: CASSRPGQETQYF. The CDR3 coding sequence is TGTGCCAGTAGTAGGCCCGGACAAGAGACCCAGTACTTC.

The chain couples TRBV7-2 to TRBJ2-5, with TRBD2 matching over 11 bases. CDR3 length equals 16 residues. J lost 2 bases, V lost 5 bases, and 7 bases had no gene match. Germline assignment: CDR1 SGHTA and CDR2 FQGNSA. CDR3 sequence (DNA): TGTGCCAGCAGCCTCCATAGCGGGAGGGTACAAGAGACCCAGTACTTC. Translating gives CASSLHSGRVQETQYF.

This clonotype was found a few times. The chain recombines TRBV14 with TRBJ2-7, with a possible D match to TRBD2 (5 bases). Germline CDR1 SGHDN, CDR2 FVKESK. The length of the CDR3 is 14 residues. Trimming stripped 8 bases from V and 7 bases from J, with 21 bases between. The CDR3 loop reads CASSPNGDYSEQYF. CDR3 bases: TGTGCCAGCTCACCGAACGGCGACTATTCTGAGCAGTACTTC.

This clonotype was detected ten times or more. The chain recombines TRBV19 with TRBJ1-1; possibly TRBD1 for D (5 bases). CDR3 length: 13 residues. The germline V and J ends were trimmed by 7 bases and 1 base, with 10 bases remaining between them. Germline CDR1 reads LNHDA; CDR2 reads SQIVND (reference sequence). The CDR3 reads CASIRQQNTEAFF. The CDR3 DNA reads TGTGCCAGTATCAGACAGCAGAACACTGAAGCTTTCTTT.

The chain carries TRBV29-1 and TRBJ1-2; TRBD1 matches at 10 bases. V lost 7 bases and J lost 8; bases outside the gene matches: 10. The CDR3 contains 13 residues. CDR1 and CDR2 (germline): SQVTM, ANQGSEA. The CDR3 protein is CSGSGTGVNGYTF. CDR3 DNA: TGCAGCGGCTCCGGGACAGGGGTAAACGGCTACACCTTC.

The J gene is TRBJ2-1, the V gene TRBV10-2; D could derive from TRBD1 or TRBD2 (5 bases each). The CDR3 sequence is 14 residues long. Germline V gives CDR1 WSHSY, CDR2 SAAADI. V gave up 7 bases and J gave up 5 bases, with 15 bases separating them. CDR3 sequence reads: CASTRVWGNNEQFF. CDR3 bases: TGCGCCAGCACTCGAGTTTGGGGGAACAATGAGCAGTTCTTC.

This clonotype appeared many times. The V gene is TRBV7-2, the J gene TRBJ1-3; no clear D. The germline V gene encodes CDR1 SGHTA and CDR2 FQGNSA. The CDR3 runs to 13 residues. The ends were cut back, 5 bases at V and 3 bases at J, with 8 bases in the middle. The CDR3 protein is CASSPTGGNTIYF. In nucleotides, the CDR3 is TGTGCCAGCAGCCCCACCGGTGGAAACACCATATATTTT. Full variable domain (outside the CDR3, taken from reference TRBV7-2 and TRBJ1-3): GAGVSQSPSNKVTEKGKDVELRCDPISGHTALYWYRQSLGQGLEFLIYFQGNSAPDKSGLPSDRFSAERTGGSVSTLTIQRTQQEDSAVYLCASSPTGGNTIYFGEGSWLTVV.

In regard to this clonotype: A much larger clone is a single base away; this may be a read error. The chain combines TRBV11-2 with TRBJ1-2; 7 bases align to TRBD1. Germline CDR1 SGHAT, CDR2 FQNNGV. The CDR3 is 16 residues long. The CDR3: CASSSDRARWLYGCTF. CDR3 bases: TGTGCCAGCAGCTCCGACAGGGCGAGATGGCTCTATGGCTGCACCTTC.

This clonotype was seen many times. This chain connects TRBV6-5 to TRBJ1-5; D perhaps matches TRBD1 (5 bases). The germline V gene encodes CDR1 MNHEY and CDR2 SVGAGI. The CDR3 is 19 amino acids. The ends were cut back, 2 bases at V and 1 base at J, with 21 bases in the middle. In nucleotides, the CDR3 is TGTGCCAGCAGTTACCATAATCCAAGCTCGGGGGGAAGCAATCAGCCCCAGCATTTT. It encodes CASSYHNPSSGGSNQPQHF.

The chain recombines TRBV11-2 with TRBJ1-1; no definite D call. This CDR3 is built from 15 residues. Per the germline V gene, CDR1 is SGHAT and CDR2 is FQNNGV. Trimming stripped 1 base from V and 3 bases from J, with 12 bases between. CDR3 sequence (DNA): TGTGCCAGCAGCTTAGGGGATGAGCTCTACACTGAAGCTTTCTTT. Translating it yields CASSLGDELYTEAFF. The full variable domain, its missing parts supplied by reference TRBV11-2 and TRBJ1-1, is EAGVAQSPRYKIIEKRQSVAFWCNPISGHATLYWYQQILGQGPKLLIQFQNNGVVDDSQLPKDRFSAERLKGVDSTLKIQPAKLEDSAVYLCASSLGDELYTEAFFGQGTRLTVV.

The table lists this clonotype with many counts. CDR3 DNA: TGTGCCAGCAGCTCCCGCCTTAGCGGGAATGAGCAGTTCTTC. Protein sequence: CASSSRLSGNEQFF. This chain uses TRBV9 with TRBJ2-1; TRBD2 agrees at 7 bases. This CDR3 comprises 14 residues. J lost 7 bases, V lost 4 bases, and 8 bases had no gene match. Per the germline V gene, CDR1 is SGDLS and CDR2 is YYNGEE.

This clonotype was counted many times. The chain employs TRBV9 and TRBJ1-4; possibly TRBD1 for D (5 bases). Trimming left V 6 bases short and J 7 bases short, with 19 bases between. The germline CDR1 and CDR2 sequences are SGDLS and YYNGEE. This CDR3 comprises 15 residues. CDR3 amino acids: CASTPSGGEAEKLFF. CDR3 bases: TGTGCCAGCACTCCGAGCGGGGGAGAGGCTGAAAAACTGTTTTTT.

The CDR3 DNA is TGTGCCAGTAGTATATCGGGTTCACCCCTCCACTTT. Translation: CASSISGSPLHF. The rearrangement joins TRBV19 to TRBJ1-6; D is undetermined. Trimming cost V 2 bases and J 9 bases, with 5 bases left between them. The V gene's germline CDR1 is LNHDA and CDR2 SQIVND (reference sequence). The CDR3 spans 12 residues. The full variable domain, rest sourced from reference TRBV19 and TRBJ1-6, is DGGITQSPKYLFRKEGQNVTLSCEQNLNHDAMYWYRQDPGQGLRLIYYSQIVNDFQKGDIAEGYSVSREKKESFPLTVTSAQKNPTAFYLCASSISGSPLHFGNGTRLTVT.

The chain recombines TRBV5-7 with TRBJ2-7; 14 bases fit TRBD2. TRBV5-7 is classed as an ORF, of uncertain function. This CDR3 is 13 amino acids long. V lost 6 bases and J lost 9; bases outside the gene matches: 5. CDR3 region: CASTNGLAGGQYF. CDR3 nucleotides: TGTGCCAGCACCAACGGACTAGCGGGAGGGCAGTACTTC.

A note on this clonotype: Sequence at one end of the junction differs from germline and may be a read error. The chain has TRBV10-3 and TRBJ2-1; TRBD1 or TRBD2 may be the D gene (6 bases each). Germline assignment: CDR1 ENHRY and CDR2 SYGVKD. The CDR3 sequence is 14 residues long. CDR3 loop: CSIGGGPGNNEQFF. CDR3 DNA sequence: TGTTCCATCGGTGGGGGGCCAGGGAACAATGAGCAGTTCTTC.

The rearrangement links TRBV15 to TRBJ1-5; no clear D gene. The CDR3 consists of 14 residues. Trimming left V 6 bases short and J 1 base short, with 10 bases between. Germline loops: CDR1 LNHNV, CDR2 YYDKDF (reference sequence). The DNA for the CDR3 is TGTGCCACCAGTCCCGGGTTGAGCAATCAGCCCCAGCATTTT. As protein: CATSPGLSNQPQHF.

The chain uses TRBV19 and TRBJ1-2, with 10 positions matching TRBD1. V was pared by 3 bases and J by 8 bases, with 3 bases of the junction left unmatched. The germline V gene encodes CDR1 LNHDA and CDR2 SQIVND (reference sequence). This CDR3 comprises 13 residues. Here the CDR3 reads CASSIDRGQGYTF. CDR3 DNA sequence: TGTGCCAGTAGTATTGACAGGGGGCAAGGCTACACCTTC.

A few counts support this clonotype. A much larger clone differs by one base, so this may be a read error. The rearrangement joins TRBV28 to TRBJ2-7; 8 nucleotides match TRBD1. The junction had 9 bases not matched to a gene; V was cut back by 6 bases and J by 2 bases. The CDR3 spans 15 residues. CDR1 and CDR2 from the germline V gene are MDHEN and SYDVKM. DNA for the CDR3: TGTGCCAGCAGACCATCGACAGGGGCAGCCTACGAGCAGTACTTC. Translation: CASRPSTGAAYEQYF.

The gene calls are TRBV10-3 and TRBJ1-5, with a tentative D call TRBD1 (6 bases). V lost 6 bases, J lost 3 bases, and 12 bases lay in between. Looked up from germline, CDR1 is ENHRY and CDR2 is SYGVKD. This CDR3 region has 14 residues. CDR3 sequence: CAIRTGTDNQPQHF. The CDR3 DNA reads TGTGCCATCAGGACAGGAACCGACAATCAGCCCCAGCATTTT.

This clonotype was seen repeatedly, ten times or more. The V and J genes are TRBV20-1 and TRBJ1-6, with D perhaps matching TRBD1 (5 bases). The V end was cut by 3 bases, the J end by 2 bases, with 11 bases between. The CDR3 totals 15 residues. CDR1 DFQATT and CDR2 SNEGSKA come from the germline V gene (reference sequence). CDR3 sequence reads: CSARLTVTYNSPLHF. CDR3 coding DNA: TGCAGTGCTAGGTTGACAGTCACCTATAATTCACCCCTCCACTTT.